The present TCR beta chain was sequenced within a study of blood T cell repertoires in COVID-19. Whole-study context: COVID-19 samples from acute and convalescent phases originated in the United States, Italy and Spain. The analysed material was cDNA or gDNA that came from T cells, B-cell-depleted T cells, or PBMCs.

Germline-derived CDR1 and CDR2 are SGHRS and YFSETQ. The CDR3 runs 16 residues. V dropped 1 base and J dropped 0 bases, with 11 bases sitting between them. Authors' processing steps: Estimated nucleated cell counts came from reference gene primer amplification. Assay: immunoSEQ multiplex PCR; the TCRdb copy retains only in-frame clones and omits some. That table gives V, J and clone size, and the DNA gave D and trimming. This table has about 40,000 clones, roughly 80% appearing once. Sequenced material: peripheral blood. The source of this sequence is a woman aged 55-69 years with acute or convalescent COVID-19. The chain links TRBV5-1 to TRBJ1-3; D not certain. The CDR3 sequence: CASSLTSGISGNTIYF. The CDR3 DNA reads as TGCGCCAGCAGCTTGACGTCGGGGATCTCTGGAAACACCATATATTTT.